This entry concerns a single T cell receptor (beta chain). Its antigen remains unidentified. Only in-frame clones appear in the TCRdb table, and some are missing; sequencing was by immunoSEQ multiplex PCR. The top ten hold less than 2.5% of the sample, which has about 91,000 clones, about 81% seen once. The sample originates from a study of glioma-infiltrating T cells after dendritic cell vaccination. About the research overall: Glioblastoma patients came from Phase I and II dendritic cell vaccination trials. Study observations and caveats: Patients with more pretreatment TILs had longer time to progression and survival.

The time point here: after dendritic cell vaccination, including at tumor progression/relapse. Before vaccination, two weeks after the third vaccination, and at progression, PBMC were collected. The source of this sequence is a human donor with glioblastoma. The sequencing here drew on blood, taken after dendritic cell vaccination.

CDR3 sequence reads: CAWSQGQALYRPTF. Here the CDR3 DNA reads TGTGCCTGGAGTCAAGGACAGGCTCTCTATCGGCCCACCTTC. The chain links TRBV30 to TRBJ1-2; 7 nucleotides match TRBD1. The germline gives CDR1 GTSNPN, CDR2 SVGIG (reference sequence). The CDR3 covers 14 residues. The trim removed 2 bases at V and 13 bases at J, leaving 16 bases unmatched. Looking up the rest from reference TRBV30 and TRBJ1-2 gives the full variable domain: SQTIHQWPATLVQPVGSPLSLECTVEGTSNPNLYWYRQAAGRGLQLLFYSVGIGQISSEVPQNLSASRPQDRQFILSSKKLLLSDSGFYLCAWSQGQALYRPTFGSGTRLTVV.